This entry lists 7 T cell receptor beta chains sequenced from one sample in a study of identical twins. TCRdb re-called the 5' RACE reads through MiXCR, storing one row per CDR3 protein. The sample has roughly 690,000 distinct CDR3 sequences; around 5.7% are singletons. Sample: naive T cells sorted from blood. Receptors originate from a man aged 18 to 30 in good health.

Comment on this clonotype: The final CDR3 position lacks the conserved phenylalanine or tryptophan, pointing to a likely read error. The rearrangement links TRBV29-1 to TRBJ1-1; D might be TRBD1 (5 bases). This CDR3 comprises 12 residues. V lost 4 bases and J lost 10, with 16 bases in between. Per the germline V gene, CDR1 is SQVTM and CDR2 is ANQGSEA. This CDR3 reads CSVALTGEGAFL. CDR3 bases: TGCAGCGTTGCCCTGACGGGGGAGGGAGCTTTCCTT.

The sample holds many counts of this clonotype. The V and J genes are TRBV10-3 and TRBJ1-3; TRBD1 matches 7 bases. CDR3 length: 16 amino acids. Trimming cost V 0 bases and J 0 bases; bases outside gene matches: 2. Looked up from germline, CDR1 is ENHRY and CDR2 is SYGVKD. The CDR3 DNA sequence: TGTGCCATCAGTGAGTCTGGGACAGCCTCTGGAAACACCATATATTTT. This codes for CAISESGTASGNTIYF.

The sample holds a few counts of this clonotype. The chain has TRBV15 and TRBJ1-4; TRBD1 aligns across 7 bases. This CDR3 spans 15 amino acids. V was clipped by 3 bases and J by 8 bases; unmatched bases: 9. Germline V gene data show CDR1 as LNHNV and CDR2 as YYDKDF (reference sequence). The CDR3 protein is CATSRDPGQREKLFF. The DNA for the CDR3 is TGTGCCACCAGCAGGGATCCGGGACAGCGAGAAAAACTGTTTTTT.

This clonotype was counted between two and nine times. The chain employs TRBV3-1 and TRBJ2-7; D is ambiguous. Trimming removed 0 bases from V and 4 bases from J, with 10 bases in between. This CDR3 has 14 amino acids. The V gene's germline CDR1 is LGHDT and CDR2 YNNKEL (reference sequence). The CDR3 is CASSQDLQDYEQYF. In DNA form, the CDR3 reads TGTGCCAGCAGCCAAGATTTGCAGGATTACGAGCAGTACTTC.

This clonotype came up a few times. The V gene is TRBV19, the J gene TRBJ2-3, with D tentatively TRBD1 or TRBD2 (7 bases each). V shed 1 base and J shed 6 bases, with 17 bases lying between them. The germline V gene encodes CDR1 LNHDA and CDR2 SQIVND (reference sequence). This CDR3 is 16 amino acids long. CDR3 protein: CASSIVPRGGDDTQYF. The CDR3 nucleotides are TGTGCCAGTAGTATAGTCCCCAGGGGGGGAGACGATACGCAGTATTTT. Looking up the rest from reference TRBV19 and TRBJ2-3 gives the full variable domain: DGGITQSPKYLFRKEGQNVTLSCEQNLNHDAMYWYRQDPGQGLRLIYYSQIVNDFQKGDIAEGYSVSREKKESFPLTVTSAQKNPTAFYLCASSIVPRGGDDTQYFGPGTRLTVL.

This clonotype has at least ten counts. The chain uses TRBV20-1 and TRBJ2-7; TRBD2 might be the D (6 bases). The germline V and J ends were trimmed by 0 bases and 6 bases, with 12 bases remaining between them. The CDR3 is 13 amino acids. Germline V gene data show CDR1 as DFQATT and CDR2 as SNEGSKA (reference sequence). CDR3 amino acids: CSARDPMGGEQYV. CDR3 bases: TGCAGTGCTAGAGATCCGATGGGGGGCGAGCAGTACGTC.

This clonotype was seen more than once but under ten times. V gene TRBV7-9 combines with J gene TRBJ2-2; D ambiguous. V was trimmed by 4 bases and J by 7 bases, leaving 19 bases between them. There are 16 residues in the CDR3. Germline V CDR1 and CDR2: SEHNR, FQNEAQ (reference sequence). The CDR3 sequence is CASSSLQGLEGGELFF. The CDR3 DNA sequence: TGTGCCAGCAGCTCGTTACAAGGGCTAGAAGGCGGGGAGCTGTTTTTT.